These T cell receptor beta chains were read from a single sample in a study of tumor-infiltrating lymphocytes in glioblastoma multiforme. TCRdb reprocessed the multiplex PCR reads with MiXCR, giving one entry per CDR3 protein. Of 8,000 to 10,000 distinct CDR3 sequences listed, less than 75% are singletons. Sample: brain tumor tissue. The receptors shown here come from a male donor with glioblastoma. Each CDR3 is given with its conserved first and last residue. The order of the fields is D gene, J gene, V gene, clone size, CDR3 DNA, CDR3 protein. D genes are given only for firm matches. Rows give clone size only sometimes, using once, few, many, or a class for an expanded clone.

>TRBD2|TRBJ2-3|TRBV4-1|.
TGCGCTAGCAGCCGGGGACTACAGAGGACAGATACGCAGTATTTT
CASSRGLQRTDTQYF
>.|TRBJ1-1|TRBV2|few
TGTGCCAGCAGTGAACAGGGAGTGAACACTGAAGCTTTCTTT
CASSEQGVNTEAFF
>.|TRBJ2-7|TRBV6-1|medium-sized
TGTGCCGGGTCCATACTGGGCGGTTACGAGCAGTACTTC
CAGSILGGYEQYF
>.|TRBJ2-2|TRBV12-3/TRBV12-4|.
TGTGCCAGCAGTTTTTGGGGGGCCGGGGAGCTGTTTTTT
CASSFWGAGELFF
>TRBD2|TRBJ2-1|TRBV29-1|few
TGCAGCGTTGAAGAAGTAGCGGGACTCAATGAGCAGTTCTTC
CSVEEVAGLNEQFF
>.|TRBJ2-3|TRBV6-5|medium-sized
TGTGCCAGCAGTTACTCTTGGGGGTCCCCAGATACGCAGTATTTT
CASSYSWGSPDTQYF
>TRBD2|TRBJ2-1|TRBV7-9|.
TGTGCCAGCAGGCAAACTAGCGGGAGGAATATTAGCTCCTACAATGAGCAGTTCTTC
CASRQTSGRNISSYNEQFF
>.|TRBJ2-2|TRBV11-2|.
TGTGCGAGCAGCTCCAGGGTGGATATCCTAGGGGAGCTGTTTTTT
CASSSRVDILGELFF
>TRBD1|TRBJ2-3|TRBV10-3|.
TGTGCCACCAGTGAGTCGGGTCAAGTCGGGACAGATATGCAGTATTTT
CATSESGQVGTDMQYF
>TRBD2|TRBJ2-1|TRBV20-1|.
TGCAGTGCAGCCACAGGGGGACTAGCGGGAGTCCCCTACAATGAGCAGTTCTTC
CSAATGGLAGVPYNEQFF
>.|TRBJ1-5|TRBV12-3/TRBV12-4|.
TGTGCCAGCAGTGCTACAGGGATGGTGCCCCAGAATTTT
CASSATGMVPQNF
>TRBD1|TRBJ2-2|TRBV11-2|.
TGTGCCAGCAGCTTAGGGGCAGGGGGTACCGGGGAGCTGTTTTTT
CASSLGAGGTGELFF
>.|TRBJ1-3|TRBV29-1|.
TGCGGCGTTGGAACAAACTCTGGAAACACCATATATTTT
CGVGTNSGNTIYF
>.|TRBJ2-7|TRBV10-2|few
TGCGCCAGCAGTGAGTATGGCCCCACCTACGAGCAGTACTTC
CASSEYGPTYEQYF
>TRBD2|TRBJ2-5|TRBV5-3|.
TGTGCCAGAGGCTCTCCAACGCGGGAGGCGGGCGAGACCCAGTACTTC
CARGSPTREAGETQYF
>.|TRBJ2-2|TRBV11-1|once
TGTGCCAGCAGCCAAGGGGCCTTCGGGGACACCGGGGAGCTGTTTTTT
CASSQGAFGDTGELFF
>.|TRBJ2-1|TRBV2|.
TGTGCCAGCAGGGGGTCGGAGAGAAGCTCCTACAGTGAGCAGTTCTTC
CASRGSERSSYSEQFF
>TRBD1|TRBJ2-3|TRBV20-1|.
TGCAGTGCTAGTAGGACAGGGTATTACACAGATACGCTGTATTTT
CSASRTGYYTDTLYF
>.|TRBJ1-1|TRBV11-2|large
TGTGCCAGCAGCTTAGTCCCGGGCAGGGCGAACACTGAAGCTTTCTTT
CASSLVPGRANTEAFF
>.|TRBJ2-3|TRBV29-1|.
TGCAGCGTAGCAGGGACCCGCACAGGTACGCAGTATTTT
CSVAGTRTGTQYF
>TRBD2|TRBJ2-1|TRBV20-1|.
TGCAATGCTGACTGGCGGGGGGAACACAATGAGCAGTTCTTC
CNADWRGEHNEQFF
>TRBD2|TRBJ2-3|TRBV11-2|.
TGTGCCAGCAGCCGACCGGGACTAGAGGGATTGGCTGCAGATACGCAGTATTTT
CASSRPGLEGLAADTQYF